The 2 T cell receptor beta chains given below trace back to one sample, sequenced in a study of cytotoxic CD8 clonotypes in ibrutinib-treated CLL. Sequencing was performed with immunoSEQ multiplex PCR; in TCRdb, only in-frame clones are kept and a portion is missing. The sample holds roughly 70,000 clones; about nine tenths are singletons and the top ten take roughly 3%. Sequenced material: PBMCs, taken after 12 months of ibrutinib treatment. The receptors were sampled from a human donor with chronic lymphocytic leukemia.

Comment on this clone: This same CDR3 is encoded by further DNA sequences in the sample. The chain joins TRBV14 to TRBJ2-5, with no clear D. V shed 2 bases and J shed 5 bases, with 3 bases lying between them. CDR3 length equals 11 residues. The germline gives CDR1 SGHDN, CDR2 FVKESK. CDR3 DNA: TGTGCCAGCAGCCAACGGGAGACCCAGTACTTC. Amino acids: CASSQRETQYF.

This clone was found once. The CDR3 nucleotides read TGTGCCAGCAGTTCCGACGGGACCCTCGGGGAGCTGTTTTTT. Residues: CASSSDGTLGELFF. This rearrangement joins TRBV7-8 to TRBJ2-2; D could derive from TRBD1 or TRBD2 (5 bases each). CDR1 is SGHVS and CDR2 is FQNEAQ in the germline V gene. This CDR3 has 14 amino acids. The V gene lost 6 bases and the J gene lost 7 bases, with 15 bases spanning the gap.